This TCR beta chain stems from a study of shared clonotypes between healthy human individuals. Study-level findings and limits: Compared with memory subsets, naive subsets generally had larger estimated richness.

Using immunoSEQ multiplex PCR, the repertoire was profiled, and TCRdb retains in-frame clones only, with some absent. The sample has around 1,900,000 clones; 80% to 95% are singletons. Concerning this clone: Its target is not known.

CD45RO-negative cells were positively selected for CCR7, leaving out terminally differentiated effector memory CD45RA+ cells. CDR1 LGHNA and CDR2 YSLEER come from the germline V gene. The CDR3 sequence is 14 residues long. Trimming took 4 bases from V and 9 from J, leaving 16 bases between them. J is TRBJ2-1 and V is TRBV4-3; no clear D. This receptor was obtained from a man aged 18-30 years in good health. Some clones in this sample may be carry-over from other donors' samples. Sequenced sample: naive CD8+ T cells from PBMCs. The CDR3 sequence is CASSPARQGFEQFF. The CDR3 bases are TGCGCCAGCAGCCCCGCGCGCCAAGGTTTTGAGCAGTTCTTC.